Reported below is one T cell receptor beta chain. The data stem from a study of blood T cell repertoires in COVID-19. Study-level background: The cDNA or gDNA used as material had been derived from T cells, B-cell-depleted T cells, or PBMCs.

As handled by the study authors: Amplified reference gene primers provided the basis for estimating nucleated cell counts. The repertoire was sequenced with immunoSEQ multiplex PCR; TCRdb's copy has only in-frame clones and lacks some. D and trimming come from the DNA, and the V and J calls and clone size come from that table. The sample lists 490,000 or so clones; 80% to 90% were seen once. The CDR3 is 12 residues long. Germline CDR1 MGHRA, CDR2 YSYEKL. The trim removed 6 bases at V and 3 bases at J, leaving 2 bases unmatched. Everyone who took part was about 18 to 90 years old, and they came from some 23 US areas.

The clonotype originates from an older woman who had recovered from COVID-19. Sequenced sample: PBMCs or T cells enriched from blood (not recorded which). The V and J genes are TRBV4-1 and TRBJ2-7; 7 nucleotides line up with TRBD1. The CDR3 nucleotides are TGCGCCAGCAGTCGGACAGGCTACGAGCAGTACTTC. Translating it yields CASSRTGYEQYF.